This T cell receptor beta chain was captured by sequencing in a study of neurological immune-mediated disorders. General study points: The study found no CDR3 amino acid sequences shared by expanded clones across subjects, suggesting private repertoires in all groups.

This CDR3 has 15 amino acids. V was cut by 3 bases and J by 6 bases, with 17 bases left in between. CDR1 is SGHAT and CDR2 is FQNNGV in the germline V gene. With 10-nucleotide random UMIs included, cDNA was synthesized by 5'RACE. Via MiXCR, TCRdb re-called the 5' RACE reads, giving one row per CDR3 protein. The sample holds more than 15,000 distinct CDR3 sequences, roughly 14% seen once. It was from 2 million PBMCs stored at -80 C that the unsorted libraries were obtained. This clonotype was counted at least ten times. The target antigen is unknown. The receptor was derived from a man in his 60s with HTLV-1-associated myelopathy (HAM/TSP). J is TRBJ1-2 and V is TRBV11-2; D may be TRBD1 (5 bases). The sequencing input was PBMCs. This CDR3 is CASSFWGTPMDGYTF. CDR3 in DNA: TGTGCCAGCAGCTTCTGGGGGACGCCCATGGATGGCTACACCTTC.